This T cell receptor beta chain originates from a study of CD4+ T cells in melanoma. The V gene's germline CDR1 is SGHRS and CDR2 YFSETQ. The CDR3 is 15 residues long. Profiling relied on immunoSEQ multiplex PCR, and the TCRdb table lists in-frame clones only, not all of them. Here the sample spans 13,000 or so clones, around 68% being singletons. Findings and caveats of the study: CD8+ T cell, macrophage and B cell function reportedly correlated with neoantigen-specific CD4+ T cells. Diverse differentiation states were reported for melanoma neoantigen-specific CD4+ T cells.

This clone was observed once. What it recognizes is unknown. At one end, the junction sequence differs from germline, possibly due to a read error. The same CDR3 can be traced to other DNA sequences in this sample. Input material: cells from a culture (not recorded whether cultured in vitro). This receptor was identified in a human donor with melanoma. This chain connects TRBV5-1 to TRBJ2-7; 9 nucleotides match TRBD1. The DNA for the CDR3 is TGCGCCAGCAGCTCGTCCGGGACAGGGCCCTACGAGCAGTATTTC. It codes for CASSSSGTGPYEQYF.